One and the same sample provided the 13 T cell receptor beta chains below, sequenced in a study of TIL therapy for anti-PD-1-resistant metastatic lung cancer. The libraries were made with immunoSEQ v3. Here immunoSEQ multiplex PCR was the method, and the copy in TCRdb shows in-frame clones only, minus some. The sample lists 52,000 or so clones; over 75% were seen once. The time point denotes: pre-treatment sample, taken before nivolumab and TIL therapy. The sample in question was blood, obtained at baseline. The source of these receptors is a person between 30 and 80 years old with non-small cell lung cancer.

The genes are TRBV5-4 and TRBJ1-5; perhaps TRBD1 as D (5 bases). Germline loops: CDR1 SGHNT, CDR2 YYREEE (reference sequence). Trimming removed 1 base at V and 0 bases at J, with 14 bases between. The CDR3 spans 17 residues. For the CDR3, the DNA is TGTGCCAGCAGCTTGTTCGGGACCTTGGATAGCAATCAGCCCCAGCATTTT. Translated, it gives CASSLFGTLDSNQPQHF.

The V and J genes are TRBV7-2 and TRBJ2-4; D gene unclear. This CDR3 has 13 amino acids. Germline CDR1 and CDR2: SGHTA and FQGNSA. The V end lost 3 bases, the J end lost 4 bases, and 7 bases lay between the germline ends. The CDR3 loop is CASSLDVKNIQYF. DNA for the CDR3: TGTGCCAGCAGCTTGGATGTAAAAAACATTCAGTACTTC.

The chain couples TRBV24-1 to TRBJ1-3; 9 bases are shared with TRBD1. This CDR3 has 16 residues. Per the germline V gene, CDR1 is KGHDR and CDR2 is SFDVKD. Unmatched junction bases numbered 6, after V lost 3 bases and J lost 4 bases. The DNA for the CDR3 is TGTGCCACCAGTGATCCCCGGGACAGGGAAGGAAACACCATATATTTT. It yields the protein CATSDPRDREGNTIYF.

The rearrangement joins TRBV5-1 to TRBJ1-5; tentatively, D is TRBD1 (5 bases). The CDR3 is made up of 15 amino acids. Trimming left V 0 bases short and J 0 bases short, with 7 bases between. Looked up from germline, CDR1 is SGHRS and CDR2 is YFSETQ. The CDR3 DNA is TGCGCCAGCAGCTTGGCAGGGAATAGCAATCAGCCCCAGCATTTT. The encoded protein is CASSLAGNSNQPQHF.

In its sample, this clone was seen a few times. The V call is TRBV2, the J call TRBJ1-5, with a possible D match to TRBD1 (6 bases). This CDR3 comprises 14 residues. CDR1 SNHLY and CDR2 FYNNEI come from the germline V gene. Trimming left V 5 bases short and J 0 bases short, with 8 bases between. CDR3 region: CASSQGYSNQPQHF. The DNA for the CDR3 is TGTGCCAGCAGTCAGGGGTATAGCAATCAGCCCCAGCATTTT.

The rearrangement uses TRBV4-3 and TRBJ2-2; unclear D gene. CDR1 is LGHNA, CDR2 YSLEER, per germline. V lost 0 bases, J lost 1 base, and 3 bases lay in between. This CDR3 has 14 residues. The CDR3 DNA follows: TGCGCCAGCAGCCAAGATGAGAACACCGGGGAGCTGTTTTTT. It is translated as CASSQDENTGELFF.

The chain couples TRBV4-1 to TRBJ2-3; D perhaps matches TRBD1 (5 bases). The CDR3 is made up of 17 amino acids. Deletions cut 3 bases from V and 0 bases from J, with 16 bases between. CDR1 MGHRA and CDR2 YSYEKL come from the germline V gene. In DNA form, the CDR3 reads TGCGCCAGCAGCCAGAAGGGGTTAACCCCTAGCACAGATACGCAGTATTTT. It specifies CASSQKGLTPSTDTQYF.

This clone turned up a few times. V gene TRBV10-1 combines with J gene TRBJ2-1; 12 bases fit TRBD2. Germline CDR1 reads WNHNN; CDR2 reads SYGVQD (reference sequence). V dropped 5 bases and J dropped 8; count of bases not matched to a gene: 1. The CDR3 has 13 residues. CDR3 bases: TGCGCCAGCAGTCTAGCGGGAGGGGATGAGCAGTTCTTC. Amino acids: CASSLAGGDEQFF.

This chain connects TRBV5-6 to TRBJ2-3; weak D call: TRBD2 (5 bases). V was pared by 4 bases and J by 4 bases, with 25 bases between. The CDR3 is 18 amino acids. The germline gives CDR1 SGHDT, CDR2 YYEEEE. CDR3 in amino acids: CASSLRYPDVGRADTQYF. The CDR3 bases are TGTGCCAGCAGCCTCAGGTACCCGGACGTCGGGCGGGCAGATACGCAGTATTTT.

This sequence joins TRBV25-1 and TRBJ2-3; a possible D gene is TRBD1 (6 bases). Germline assignment: CDR1 MGHDK and CDR2 SYGVNS. V lost 3 bases to trimming and J lost 6 bases, with 16 bases between them. This CDR3 has 15 amino acids. The chain's CDR3 is CASSEGRGWGDTQYF. In DNA, the CDR3 is TGTGCCAGCAGTGAGGGCAGGGGATGGGGTGATACGCAGTATTTT.

The gene calls are TRBV19 and TRBJ2-3; 11 bases are shared with TRBD1. With V trimmed by 4 bases and J by 5 bases, 5 bases remained unmatched. The CDR3 sequence is 15 residues long. CDR1 and CDR2 (germline): LNHDA, SQIVND (reference sequence). The CDR3 DNA reads as TGTGCCAGTAGTAAGGACAGGGGGCGAAAAGATACGCAGTATTTT. Protein product: CASSKDRGRKDTQYF.

The chain joins TRBV7-2 to TRBJ2-7; D not resolved. This CDR3 region has 15 residues. Trimming stripped 1 base from V and 0 bases from J, with 10 bases between. The germline V gene encodes CDR1 SGHTA and CDR2 FQGNSA. The DNA for the CDR3 is TGTGCCAGCAGCTTAGAACTAACCGGCTCCTACGAGCAGTACTTC. It specifies CASSLELTGSYEQYF.

This clone appeared a single time. J is TRBJ2-1 and V is TRBV5-4; the D gene is possibly TRBD1 (5 bases). CDR1 is SGHNT and CDR2 is YYREEE in the germline V gene (reference sequence). The CDR3 is made up of 13 amino acids. Trimming stripped 2 bases from V and 9 bases from J, with 12 bases between. The CDR3 here is CASSFGARAEQFF. The CDR3 bases are TGTGCCAGCAGCTTTGGGGCCCGGGCTGAGCAGTTCTTC.